The 29 T cell receptor beta chains reported below all come from one sample, sequenced in a study of T cells in tuberculosis. Specified time point: new active TB diagnosis, blood taken before or within 7 days of starting treatment. Sequencing used immunoSEQ multiplex PCR; TCRdb keeps in-frame clones, though not all of them. This table holds tens of thousands of clones, under 95% found once. Sequences were derived from PBMCs, sampled at tuberculosis diagnosis. The receptor source for this set is an adult with tuberculosis.

This clone was counted a single time. The chain combines TRBV7-8 with TRBJ2-5; 8 bases align to TRBD2. V shed 2 bases, J shed 4 bases, and the junction held 9 bases outside the gene matches. From germline, CDR1 is SGHVS and CDR2 FQNEAQ. CDR3 length: 16 residues. CDR3 nucleotide sequence: TGTGCCAGCAGCTTATGGCGAGCGGGGGTGGGAGAGACCCAGTACTTC. As protein: CASSLWRAGVGETQYF.

The chain couples TRBV7-2 to TRBJ2-3, with 8 bases lining up with TRBD2. J lost 2 bases, V lost 6 bases, and 7 bases had no gene match. The CDR3 covers 15 residues. CDR1 is SGHTA, CDR2 FQGNSA, per germline. The CDR3 reads CASSWRGDPTDTQYF. The DNA of the CDR3 is TGTGCCAGCAGTTGGCGGGGGGACCCCACAGATACGCAGTATTTT.

J is TRBJ2-7 and V is TRBV7-2; maybe TRBD2 (6 bases). V gave up 1 base and J gave up 4 bases, with 23 bases separating them. In germline, CDR1 is SGHTA, CDR2 FQGNSA. There are 18 residues in the CDR3. CDR3 sequence: CASSLVFSRDFKLYEQYV. The CDR3 DNA reads TGTGCCAGCAGCTTAGTGTTTTCTCGGGACTTCAAGCTTTACGAGCAGTACGTC.

The V gene is TRBV27, the J gene TRBJ2-7; possible D gene TRBD2, 5 bases. Germline values: CDR1 MNHEY, CDR2 SMNVEV (reference sequence). V gave up 5 bases and J gave up 7 bases, with 15 bases separating them. The CDR3 extends over 13 amino acids. The CDR3 sequence: CASSTLGSGEQYF. CDR3 nucleotide sequence: TGTGCCAGCAGTACCTTAGGGAGTGGGGAGCAGTACTTC.

The chain recombines TRBV7-6 with TRBJ1-6, with TRBD1 matching over 8 bases. Germline CDR1 reads SGHVS; CDR2 reads FNYEAQ. The length of the CDR3 is 15 residues. Trimming removed 3 bases from V and 14 bases from J; junction bases left unmatched: 12. DNA of the CDR3: TGTGCCAGCAGCTTCCTAGACAGGGGCAGGAGGGCCCTCCACTTT. This encodes CASSFLDRGRRALHF.

The rearrangement uses TRBV27 and TRBJ1-1, with a possible D match to TRBD1 (6 bases). Trimming removed 5 bases at V and 0 bases at J, with 13 bases between. The CDR3 extends over 15 amino acids. CDR1 is MNHEY, CDR2 SMNVEV, per germline (reference sequence). CDR3 protein: CASSDSQGLNTEAFF. The CDR3 region has the DNA TGTGCCAGCAGTGACTCACAGGGCCTGAACACTGAAGCTTTCTTT.

The chain combines TRBV6-1 with TRBJ2-3, with 8 bases that match TRBD1. This CDR3 spans 15 amino acids. Per germline, CDR1 MNHNS and CDR2 SASEGT. J lost 2 bases, V lost 1 base, and 2 bases had no gene match. CDR3 coding DNA: TGTGCCAGCAGTGAAGGGACAGGGCACACAGATACGCAGTATTTT. It yields the protein CASSEGTGHTDTQYF.

The genes are TRBV10-2 and TRBJ2-7, with a tentative D call TRBD2 (6 bases). Trimming left V 6 bases short and J 5 bases short, with 8 bases between. The CDR3 contains 11 residues. In germline, CDR1 is WSHSY, CDR2 SAAADI. CDR3 DNA: TGCGCCAGCAGAGGCGGGGACGAGCAGTACGTC. Protein: CASRGGDEQYV.

The chain links TRBV5-1 to TRBJ1-1, with TRBD1 identical over 7 bases. Germline CDR1 is SGHRS and CDR2 is YFSETQ. The CDR3 sequence is 18 residues long. The V gene end was trimmed by 0 bases and the J gene end by 0 bases; junction bases not matched to a gene: 11. For the CDR3, the DNA is TGCGCCAGCAGCTTGGTTGGGCAGGGGGACTTGATGAACACTGAAGCTTTCTTT. Translated, it gives CASSLVGQGDLMNTEAFF.

The chain recombines TRBV18 with TRBJ2-7, with 8 bases lining up with TRBD1. Per the germline V gene, CDR1 is KGHSH and CDR2 is LQKENI. Unmatched junction bases numbered 10, after V lost 4 bases and J lost 5 bases. CDR3 length: 15 amino acids. The CDR3 DNA sequence: TGTGCCAGCTCACTTATCGGGACAGGCTCGGACGAGCAGTACTTC. It encodes CASSLIGTGSDEQYF.

The chain employs TRBV9 and TRBJ1-3; D perhaps matches TRBD1 (6 bases). The V end lost 4 bases, the J end lost 0 bases, and 11 bases lay between the germline ends. Germline V gene sequence: CDR1 SGDLS, CDR2 YYNGEE. CDR3 length: 15 residues. The CDR3 protein is CASSLQGTSGNTIYF. The CDR3 DNA follows: TGTGCCAGCAGCTTACAGGGAACCTCTGGAAACACCATATATTTT.

The rearrangement uses TRBV12-5 and TRBJ2-3; 7 nucleotides align to TRBD1. CDR1 is LGHNT and CDR2 is FRNRAP in the germline V gene. The V gene end was trimmed by 11 bases and the J gene end by 2 bases; junction bases not matched to a gene: 10. The CDR3 runs 14 residues. This CDR3 reads CASNRGEITDTQYF. In DNA form, the CDR3 reads TGTGCTTCGAACAGGGGAGAGATCACAGATACGCAGTATTTT.

The V call is TRBV28, the J call TRBJ1-3; TRBD1 matches 9 bases. Unmatched junction bases numbered 1, after V lost 4 bases and J lost 0 bases. There are 15 residues in the CDR3. Germline V gene sequence: CDR1 MDHEN, CDR2 SYDVKM. The CDR3 here is CASSSTGGSGNTIYF. DNA of the CDR3: TGTGCCAGCAGTTCGACAGGGGGCTCTGGAAACACCATATATTTT.

This sequence joins TRBV2 and TRBJ2-1; a weak D match, TRBD2 (5 bases). Germline-derived CDR1 and CDR2 are SNHLY and FYNNEI. This CDR3 is built from 14 residues. Trimming cost V 3 bases and J 6 bases, with 12 bases left between them. The CDR3 sequence is CASSENGVGNEQFF. The CDR3 DNA sequence: TGTGCCAGCAGTGAGAACGGGGTTGGCAATGAGCAGTTCTTC. The whole variable domain, remainder taken from reference TRBV2 and TRBJ2-1, is EPEVTQTPSHQVTQMGQEVILRCVPISNHLYFYWYRQILGQKVEFLVSFYNNEISEKSEIFDDQFSVERPDGSNFTLKIRSTKLEDSAMYFCASSENGVGNEQFFGPGTRLTVL.

The chain couples TRBV9 to TRBJ1-2, with 8 bases identical to TRBD1. Trimming took 0 bases from V and 2 from J; bases not matched to a gene: 6. Germline values: CDR1 SGDLS, CDR2 YYNGEE. CDR3 length: 16 amino acids. The CDR3: CASSVDRTGLNYGYTF. The DNA for the CDR3 is TGTGCCAGCAGCGTAGACAGGACAGGGCTAAACTATGGCTACACCTTC.

The rearrangement joins TRBV6-5 to TRBJ2-2; no reliable D call. Trimming took 1 base from V and 2 from J, leaving 8 bases between them. The CDR3 is 15 amino acids. Germline V lookup: CDR1 MNHEY, CDR2 SVGAGI. The CDR3 region has the DNA TGTGCCAGCAGTTACTTGGCCATCAACACCGGGGAGCTGTTTTTT. Translation: CASSYLAINTGELFF.

V and J are TRBV5-1 and TRBJ2-1; TRBD1 aligns across 7 bases. The germline CDR1 and CDR2 sequences are SGHRS and YFSETQ. V shed 4 bases, J shed 10 bases, and the junction held 17 bases outside the gene matches. The CDR3 extends over 16 amino acids. The CDR3, as DNA: TGCGCCAGCAGCATAGGACAGGCGGATTGGGGCGGGGAGCAGTTCTTC. Translating gives CASSIGQADWGGEQFF.

The chain employs TRBV6-1 and TRBJ1-5; no clear D gene. V was pared by 2 bases and J by 4 bases, with 9 bases between. Germline V gives CDR1 MNHNS, CDR2 SASEGT. The CDR3 extends over 14 amino acids. The CDR3 spells CASSEHGFNQPQHF. The CDR3 bases are TGTGCCAGCAGTGAACACGGGTTTAATCAGCCCCAGCATTTT.

This chain connects TRBV30 to TRBJ1-6; possibly TRBD1 for D (5 bases). CDR1 and CDR2 from the germline V gene are GTSNPN and SVGIG (reference sequence). Trimming removed 5 bases from V and 7 bases from J, with 18 bases in between. The CDR3 contains 15 residues. In nucleotides, the CDR3 is TGTGCCTGGGATGATGCCGGGACTCTAAATTCACCCCTCCACTTT. Translating it yields CAWDDAGTLNSPLHF.

This rearrangement joins TRBV19 to TRBJ2-1; D is uncertain. The V gene lost 7 bases and the J gene lost 7 bases, with 17 bases spanning the gap. Germline CDR1 LNHDA, CDR2 SQIVND (reference sequence). The CDR3 has 14 residues. CDR3 nucleotide sequence: TGTGCCAGTATAAATCCCTCCGGGTCTAATGAGCAGTTCTTC. Translation: CASINPSGSNEQFF.

The CDR3 loop reads CASSGDRGDTEAFF. The CDR3 nucleotides read TGTGCCAGCAGCGGTGACAGGGGTGACACTGAAGCTTTCTTT. J is TRBJ1-1 and V is TRBV6-1; TRBD1 aligns across 8 bases. J was trimmed by 3 bases and V by 6 bases; bases with no gene match: 6. This CDR3 spans 14 amino acids. Germline V gene lookup returns CDR1 MNHNS and CDR2 SASEGT.

V usage is TRBV19 and J usage is TRBJ1-2, with no clear D. Deletions cut 6 bases from V and 6 bases from J, with 5 bases between. The length of the CDR3 is 10 residues. Germline CDR1 LNHDA, CDR2 SQIVND (reference sequence). The CDR3 loop reads CASREDGYTF. The CDR3 DNA reads as TGTGCCAGTAGGGAGGATGGCTACACCTTC.

The CDR3 DNA is TGTGCCAGCACCCGGGGCTATGGCTACACCTTC. Amino acid sequence: CASTRGYGYTF. The chain employs TRBV6-5 and TRBJ1-2, with no clear D. V lost 7 bases, J lost 4 bases, and 7 bases lay in between. The CDR3 has 11 residues. Germline assignment: CDR1 MNHEY and CDR2 SVGAGI.

This sequence joins TRBV6-1 and TRBJ1-6; the match to TRBD1 covers 9 bases. This CDR3 contains 15 residues. The junction had 7 bases not matched to a gene; V was cut back by 7 bases and J by 6 bases. Germline-derived CDR1 and CDR2 are MNHNS and SASEGT. The CDR3 region has the DNA TGTGCCAGCATATACACGGGACAGGGTAATTCACCCCTCCACTTT. Protein sequence: CASIYTGQGNSPLHF.

The chain joins TRBV14 to TRBJ1-2; D is unresolved. Germline-derived CDR1 and CDR2 are SGHDN and FVKESK. The CDR3 totals 12 residues. The ends were cut back, 4 bases at V and 6 bases at J, with 9 bases in the middle. The chain's CDR3 is CASSRIEDGYTF. As DNA, the CDR3 is TGTGCCAGCAGCCGAATCGAGGATGGCTACACCTTC.

The chain carries TRBV7-2 and TRBJ2-5; 8 nucleotides match TRBD2. Trimming removed 4 bases from V and 5 bases from J; junction bases left unmatched: 6. Germline V gives CDR1 SGHTA, CDR2 FQGNSA. The CDR3 sequence is 14 residues long. The CDR3 is CASSSAGGRETQYF. CDR3 nucleotides: TGTGCCAGCAGCTCCGCGGGGGGCCGGGAGACCCAGTACTTC.

This chain uses TRBV18 with TRBJ1-5, with D possibly being TRBD1 (6 bases). V shed 2 bases and J shed 7 bases, with 12 bases lying between them. This CDR3 is built from 14 residues. CDR1 and CDR2 from the germline V gene are KGHSH and LQKENI. The DNA of the CDR3 is TGTGCCAGCTCACCAGGCCAGGGGATACAGCCCCAGCATTTT. Its protein product is CASSPGQGIQPQHF.

This clone has more than one count but fewer than ten. The genes are TRBV6-1 and TRBJ1-2, with a possible D match to TRBD1 (5 bases). In germline, CDR1 is MNHNS, CDR2 SASEGT. The CDR3 spans 14 residues. Trimming pared 0 bases from V and 6 bases from J, leaving 11 bases between. CDR3 DNA: TGTGCCAGCAGTGAAGCCTCTGGCAGGGATGGCTACACCTTC. It translates to CASSEASGRDGYTF.

V gene TRBV7-8 combines with J gene TRBJ1-2, with TRBD1 matching 9 bases. Germline V CDR1 and CDR2: SGHVS, FQNEAQ. V shed 5 bases, J shed 8 bases, and the junction held 6 bases outside the gene matches. This CDR3 spans 13 amino acids. CDR3 in amino acids: CASSIRQGGGYTF. The CDR3, as DNA: TGTGCCAGCAGCATAAGACAGGGGGGAGGCTACACCTTC.